A selection of T cell receptor beta chains follows, all from one sample in a study of T cells after yellow fever vaccination. TCRdb analysed the 5' RACE reads with MiXCR anew, one entry per CDR3 protein. The top ten clones hold 18% of a sample with more than 300,000 distinct CDR3 sequences, 6.8% of them seen once. Material: PBMCs, obtained 45 days after the first yellow fever vaccination. The source is a man between 18 and 35 years old who received the YFV17D yellow fever vaccine. Both conserved end residues are trimmed from each CDR3.

CDR3aa: AIRERQGVAGELF
v_gene: TRBV10-3
j_gene: TRBJ2-2

CDR3aa: ASSIRLAADTQY
v_gene: TRBV19
j_gene: TRBJ2-3

CDR3aa: ASSYLGGSNEQF
v_gene: TRBV6-5
j_gene: TRBJ2-1

CDR3aa: ATSDSAGATDTQY
v_gene: TRBV24-1
j_gene: TRBJ2-3

CDR3aa: ASSPTPGETQY
v_gene: TRBV5-4
j_gene: TRBJ2-5

CDR3aa: ASTGGSGGSWRETQY
v_gene: TRBV11-2
j_gene: TRBJ2-5

CDR3aa: ASSPRASRSGQGNMNTEAF
v_gene: TRBV18
j_gene: TRBJ1-1

CDR3aa: ASSLVADSTDTQY
v_gene: TRBV5-5
j_gene: TRBJ2-3

CDR3aa: ATSRDYDPWNTGELF
v_gene: TRBV15
j_gene: TRBJ2-2

CDR3aa: ASSEDRDQETQY
v_gene: TRBV6-1
j_gene: TRBJ2-5

CDR3aa: ASSRYQETQY
v_gene: TRBV7-2
j_gene: TRBJ2-5

CDR3aa: ASSYSIQGAYEQY
v_gene: TRBV6-5
j_gene: TRBJ2-7